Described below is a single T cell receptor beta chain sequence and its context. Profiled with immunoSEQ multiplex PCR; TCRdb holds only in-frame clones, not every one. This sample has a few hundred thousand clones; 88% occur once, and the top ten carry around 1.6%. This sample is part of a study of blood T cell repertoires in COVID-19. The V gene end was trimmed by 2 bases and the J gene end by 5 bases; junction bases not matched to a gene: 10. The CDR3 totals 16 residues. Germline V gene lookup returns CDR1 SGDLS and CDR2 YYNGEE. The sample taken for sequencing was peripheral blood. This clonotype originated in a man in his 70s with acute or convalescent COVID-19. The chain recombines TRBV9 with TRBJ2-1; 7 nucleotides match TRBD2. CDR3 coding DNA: TGTGCCAGCAGCGTTAGAACGGGAGGACGCAACAATGAGCAGTTCTTC. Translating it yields CASSVRTGGRNNEQFF.